This T cell receptor beta chain was profiled in a study of control samples from healthy donors and cancer patients. Germline values: CDR1 LNHDA, CDR2 SQIVND (reference sequence). This CDR3 contains 11 residues. V lost 5 bases and J 7 bases, leaving 6 bases between the germline ends. Produced via immunoSEQ multiplex PCR; TCRdb's table is partial and in-frame only. There are about 97,000 clones in the sample; about 89% occur only once, and about 8% lies in the top ten. The chain combines TRBV19 with TRBJ2-1; D remains unclear. This TCR was sampled from a man aged 25 to 45 in good health. The specimen was blood. The CDR3 DNA sequence: TGTGCCAGTAGTCTCCTGAATGAGCAGTTCTTC. Translated, it gives CASSLLNEQFF.